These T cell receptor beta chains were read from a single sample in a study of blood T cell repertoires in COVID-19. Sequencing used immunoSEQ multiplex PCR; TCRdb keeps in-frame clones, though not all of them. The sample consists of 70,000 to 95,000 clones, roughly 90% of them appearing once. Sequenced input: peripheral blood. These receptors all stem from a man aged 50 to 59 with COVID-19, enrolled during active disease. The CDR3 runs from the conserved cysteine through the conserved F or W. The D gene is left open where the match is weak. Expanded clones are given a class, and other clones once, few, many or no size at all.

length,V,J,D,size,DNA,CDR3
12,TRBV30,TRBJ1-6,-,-,TGTGCCTGGACCCGACTGGGGGGACCCCTCCACTTT,CAWTRLGGPLHF
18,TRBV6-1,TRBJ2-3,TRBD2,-,TGTGCCAGCAGTGTTGGGACTAGCGGGGGGTATTGGGTAGATACGCAGTATTTT,CASSVGTSGGYWVDTQYF
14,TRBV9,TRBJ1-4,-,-,TGTGCCAGCAGCCCCGCGGGGTTGAATGAAAAACTGTTTTTT,CASSPAGLNEKLFF
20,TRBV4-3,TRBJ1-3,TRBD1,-,TGCGCCAGCAGCCAAGCTGCAGGGTCGGGACAGGTCGGGTCTGGAAACACCATATATTTT,CASSQAAGSGQVGSGNTIYF
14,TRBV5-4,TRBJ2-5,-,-,TGTGCCAGCAGCTTGGGACTGCCACAAGAGACCCAGTACTTC,CASSLGLPQETQYF
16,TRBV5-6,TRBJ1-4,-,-,TGTGCCAGCAGCTTAGAGAGGAGAGAACCTAATGAAAAACTGTTTTTT,CASSLERREPNEKLFF
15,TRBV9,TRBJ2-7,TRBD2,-,TGTGCCAGCAGCGTGACTAGCGGGGGGTCCTACGAGCAGTACTTC,CASSVTSGGSYEQYF
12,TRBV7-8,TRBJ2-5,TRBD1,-,TGTGCCAGCAGCTTAGTACAGGGGGTGAAGTACTTC,CASSLVQGVKYF
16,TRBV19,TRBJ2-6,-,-,TGTGCCAGTAGTATAGGCCTGAGCTCTGGGGCCAACGTCCTGACTTTC,CASSIGLSSGANVLTF
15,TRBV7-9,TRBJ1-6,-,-,TGTGCCAGCAGCCAGGTGGGGGGAGGCAATTCACCCCTCCACTTT,CASSQVGGGNSPLHF
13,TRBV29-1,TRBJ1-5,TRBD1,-,TGCAGCGTCGGACAGGGGAACAATCAGCCCCAGCATTTT,CSVGQGNNQPQHF
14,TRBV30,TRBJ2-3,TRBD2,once,TGTGCCTGGAGTGCGAGCGGGGGAGGAGATACGCAGTATTTT,CAWSASGGGDTQYF
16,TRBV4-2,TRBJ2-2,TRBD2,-,TGTGCCAGCAGCCCCGGATCCGGGGGGGCCACCGGGGAGCTGTTTTTT,CASSPGSGGATGELFF
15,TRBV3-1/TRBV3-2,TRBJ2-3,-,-,TGTGCCAGCAGCCAAGATCTGCGGGGTGAAGATACGCAGTATTTT,CASSQDLRGEDTQYF
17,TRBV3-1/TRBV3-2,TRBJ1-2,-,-,TGTGCCAGCAGCCAAGATCCGGGGATTGGAGCTTTCTATGGCTACACCTTC,CASSQDPGIGAFYGYTF
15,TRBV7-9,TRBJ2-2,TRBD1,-,TGTGCCAGCAGAAAAACAGGGGCGAACACCGGGGAGCTGTTTTTT,CASRKTGANTGELFF
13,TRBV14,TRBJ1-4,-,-,TGTGCCACCGCGGGAGCAACTAATGAAAAACTGTTTTTT,CATAGATNEKLFF
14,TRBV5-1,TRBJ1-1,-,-,TGCGCCAGCAGCTTGTGGGCAGGGGAGACTGAAGCTTTCTTT,CASSLWAGETEAFF
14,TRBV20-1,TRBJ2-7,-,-,TGCAGTGCTAGTCCGGCCGGACTAAACTACGAGCAGTACTTC,CSASPAGLNYEQYF
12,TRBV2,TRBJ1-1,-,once,TGTGCCAGCAGTCTAGTGAACACTGAAGCTTTCTTT,CASSLVNTEAFF
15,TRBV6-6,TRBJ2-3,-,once,TGTGCCAGCAGTCACCCCAGCGAGTTCACAGATACGCAGTATTTT,CASSHPSEFTDTQYF
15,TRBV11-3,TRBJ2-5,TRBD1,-,TGTGCCAGCAGCCACGACAGGGGGCCCCAAGAGACCCAGTACTTC,CASSHDRGPQETQYF
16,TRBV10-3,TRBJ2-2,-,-,TGTGCCATCAGTCCTTATCAGGGTTTCGACACCGGGGAGCTGTTTTTT,CAISPYQGFDTGELFF
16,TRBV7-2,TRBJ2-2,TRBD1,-,TGTGCCAGCAGCGCTTGGACAGGGACGAACACCGGGGAGCTGTTTTTT,CASSAWTGTNTGELFF
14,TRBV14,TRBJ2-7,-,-,TGTGCCAGCAGCCAGCTAGGCGGGCTTGTCGAGCAGTACTTC,CASSQLGGLVEQYF
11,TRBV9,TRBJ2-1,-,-,TGTGCCAGCAGCGTACAGGGTGAGCAGTTCTTC,CASSVQGEQFF